The entry that follows covers one TCR beta chain sequence. This sample is part of a study of blood T cell repertoires in COVID-19. Germline CDR1 is MDHEN and CDR2 is SYDVKM. J gave up 8 bases and V 2 bases, and 9 bases lay outside the gene matches. CDR3 size: 15 residues. In the study's own analysis: Amplification of reference gene primers provided the estimated nucleated cell counts. Profiled with immunoSEQ multiplex PCR; TCRdb holds only in-frame clones, not every one. V and J calls and clone size follow that table, whereas D and trimming were derived from the DNA. The sample contains roughly 56,000 clones, 80% to 90% of which appear only once.

This receptor was identified in a woman aged 60-75 years with COVID-19, enrolled during active disease. The chain combines TRBV28 with TRBJ1-2, with 9 bases aligning to TRBD1. Sequencing used peripheral blood. In DNA form, the CDR3 reads TGTGCCAGCAGTTTACCCCCGGGACAGGGCCAGGGCTACACCTTC. This codes for CASSLPPGQGQGYTF.